This T cell receptor (beta chain) came from a study of metastatic and nonmetastatic thyroid tumors. Findings of the study overall: Reports indicated that malignant thyroid tumors showed significantly higher TCR beta diversity than benign nodules did, in blood and tumor.

Via MiXCR, TCRdb re-called the PCR reads. The table includes about 38,000 clones, roughly 27% detected once. This CDR3 comprises 12 residues. V lost 10 bases to trimming and J lost 8 bases, with 17 bases between them. The germline CDR1 and CDR2 sequences are SNHLY and FYNNEI. Thyroid surgery took place with no prior treatment in any patient. This clone was seen a handful of times. Its antigen is currently unknown. This chain uses TRBV2 with TRBJ1-2, with D unresolved. The origin of this receptor is a female donor with papillary thyroid cancer or a benign thyroid nodule (not recorded which). Some clones in this sample may be carry-over from other donors' samples. The sample comprised blood. CDR3 DNA sequence: TGTGCCACCGGGGATCGGGGTGTAGGCTACACCTTC. The encoded protein is CATGDRGVGYTF.